What follows describes a single TCR beta chain. What it recognizes is unknown. This specimen includes other DNA sequences encoding the same CDR3. Sequenced by immunoSEQ multiplex PCR; TCRdb stores in-frame clones only, minus some. The data contain about 2 million clones, approximately 95% of them singletons. These data come from a study of shared clonotypes between healthy human individuals. Background on the study: CD4 naive and memory got three plates each, CD8 naive two, CD8 memory one.

Whole-study results and caveats: Clonotype sharing among donors was thought likely to change with sequencing depth. Researchers sampled only blood; tissue repertoires likely differ.

The donor population consisted of healthy HIV-negative adults with no recent acute infections or vaccinations. The V and J ends lost 4 bases and 1 base respectively, with 12 bases between them. This CDR3 contains 15 residues. Germline CDR1 and CDR2: SGDLS and YYNGEE. V and J are TRBV9 and TRBJ2-1; the D call may be TRBD1 or TRBD2 (5 bases each). This receptor was taken from a man in his late teens or twenties in good health. Sequenced sample: naive CD4+ T cells sorted from blood. Regarding subset: CD45RA+ positively selected. The CDR3 region has the DNA TGTGCCAGCAGCCCCGGGACGGGGTCCTACAATGAGCAGTTCTTC. It translates to CASSPGTGSYNEQFF. Together with reference TRBV9 and TRBJ2-1, the CDR3 gives the full variable domain: DSGVTQTPKHLITATGQRVTLRCSPRSGDLSVYWYQQSLDQGLQFLIQYYNGEERAKGNILERFSAQQFPDLHSELNLSSLELGDSALYFCASSPGTGSYNEQFFGPGTRLTVL.